This T cell receptor (beta chain) was found in a study of memory CD4+ T cells and cytomegalovirus serostatus (dated by TCRdb to the late 2010s). The study in broad terms: A total of 35 or so healthy Belgian adults, of whom 9 were CMV seropositive and 24 were CMV seronegative, were included in the cohort. The study sequenced CD4+ memory TCRbeta repertoires of a Belgian cohort with known cytomegalovirus serostatus to replicate a published TCR-based CMV serostatus classifier.

Trimming leaves V shorter by 1 base and J shorter by 3 bases, with the junction holding 6 bases beyond the gene matches. CDR1 and CDR2 are drawn from the germline V gene: SGHRS, YFSETQ. Including the terminal cysteine and phenylalanine, the CDR3 comprises 15 residues. Only the CDR3 region is kept as DNA, spanning 45 bases read in frame from base 1. A FACSAria II was used to sort memory CD4+ T cells, defined as single viable CD3+CD4+CD8-CD45RO+ cells. CMV serostatus was determined using a Roche Elecsys assay that detects serum IgG against CMV pp150, pp28, p38 and p52. Following thawing, total CD4+ T cells were enriched through positive selection using CD4 magnetic microbeads. The samples came from a separate study whose specific focus was interrogating the CD4+ T cell memory repertoire. Peripheral blood mononuclear cells were isolated and cryopreserved according to standard operating procedures, and serum was stored at -80 degrees C. The staining used CD3-PerCP (BW264/56), CD4-APC (RPA-T4), CD45RO-PE (UCHT1) and CD8-Pacific Orange (3B5) antibodies, and Sytox blue was used to exclude non-viable cells.

Overall study outcomes, separate from this receptor: For predicting CMV serostatus, the median bootstrapped AUC was roughly 0.95 using the original framework and less than 0.93 using a US-trained random forest. The results were interpreted as suggesting that the CMV-associated TCR signature is mostly present in the CD4+ memory repertoire. Of more than 150 previously reported CMV-associated TCRbeta sequences, 60 to 85 appeared in the CD4+ memory repertoires, each in one to five individuals. On the Belgian cohort, the classifier based on the original framework reached a median bootstrapped AUC of roughly 0.96, with a 95% CI of 0.76-1.00. Only CD4+CD45RO+ memory cells were sequenced, unlike the original study, which covered naive and memory CD4+ and CD8+ populations.

This clone was found a few times. No cognate antigen has been identified for it. No base quality information exists; no much larger clone differs at one position. Genomic DNA was extracted from sorted cells with the Quick-DNA Microprep Kit. TCRbeta DNA was amplified with the immunoSEQ hsTCRbeta kit following the manufacturer's protocol. An Illumina MiSeq instrument was used to sequence the TCRbeta libraries. Processing in the source paper ran as follows. After out-of-frame sequences were removed, under 2.5 million distinct TCRbeta sequences remained, averaging about 67,000 per individual. Each individual was scored using the number of 170 or so previously reported CMV-associated TCRbeta sequences that the individual carried and the total number of productive distinct TCRbeta sequences. A beta-binomial model was reimplemented in Python, and random forests from scikit-learn, run with default parameters, were trained on data from the US cohort. On the Belgian cohort, classifier performance was reported as the median AUC, along with percentile confidence intervals, across 10,000 bootstrap iterations. TCRdb obtained this table from immuneACCESS and retained in-frame rearrangements with V and J assigned. These tables miss some clones; where compared with another copy, unresolved V genes account for less than half of the shortfall, and the remainder is unexplained. That table is the source of V, J and clone size, and D and trimming were worked out from the DNA. The sample table records 64,000 or so clones; approximately 80% of these occur just once. The top ten clonotypes cover nearly 0.9% of the sample.

Material for sequencing was memory CD4+ T cells from blood. The clonotype originates from an adult in good health and CMV-seronegative. In this chain, TRBV5-1 is recombined with TRBJ1-1; 7 of the junction bases match TRBD1. Here the CDR3 is given as CASSLKTGRDTEAFF. The base sequence is TGCGCCAGCAGCTTGAAGACAGGGCGCGACACTGAAGCTTTCTTT.